This entry concerns a single TCR beta chain. Its matching antigen is unknown. Assay: immunoSEQ multiplex PCR; the TCRdb copy retains only in-frame clones and omits some. The table records tens of thousands of clones, about 73% of them present only once. Trimming removed 5 bases from V and 6 bases from J; junction bases left unmatched: 10. The CDR3 is 15 amino acids. CDR1 is SNHLY and CDR2 is FYNNEI in the germline V gene. This sample is drawn from a study of T cell clones after liver transplantation. Study details: In this trial, immunosuppression withdrawal was attempted within 2 years of liver transplant. A pre-transplant mixed lymphocyte reaction with TCRbeta sequencing defined graft-donor-reactive clones followed in post-transplant blood.

Thawed unstimulated PBMCs were FACS-sorted by CD3, CD4 and CD8 into two populations. Study conclusions and caveats: Low donor cell numbers restricted donor-reactive repertoire measurement in a couple of subjects.

The receptor's source is a human patient who received a liver transplant. Some T cells may possibly be graft donor cells. Sample: CD4+ T cells from blood, taken at the roughly 15-month timepoint. The genes are TRBV2 and TRBJ2-1; 7 bases align to TRBD1. The CDR3 reads CASSPGTDPLNEQFF. CDR3 bases: TGTGCCAGCAGTCCCGGGACAGATCCCCTCAATGAGCAGTTCTTC.